What follows are 23 T cell receptor beta chains derived from one specimen sequenced in a study of T cell repertoires in cytomegalovirus infection (dated by TCRdb to 2018 to 2020). The sequencer was an Illumina HiSeq 1500. Clones were called with MiXCR by TCRdb after fastp trimmed the public reads at Q25, and only in-frame beta chains were retained. Rows with one shared CDR3 protein collapse into an entry with the most common genes and DNA. Within this sample are almost 300,000 distinct CDR3 sequences, with approximately 10% of them counted one time only. Together, the top ten hold approximately 2.4% of the sample. The sequencing input was PBMCs. The origin of the receptors is a human donor in good health (CMV status not recorded). Some clones in this sample may be carry-over from other donors' samples.

This clonotype appeared many times. The chain uses TRBV19 and TRBJ2-3; D might be TRBD1 (5 bases). CDR1 LNHDA and CDR2 SQIVND come from the germline V gene (reference sequence). V gave up 3 bases and J gave up 5 bases, with 15 bases separating them. The CDR3 consists of 15 residues. In DNA, the CDR3 is TGTGCCAGTAGTATCAGGGATAGGTCTCGAGATACGCAGTATTTT. This gives the protein CASSIRDRSRDTQYF.

This clonotype was picked up many times. The chain joins TRBV11-1 to TRBJ2-2, with 9 bases lining up with TRBD1. This CDR3 contains 13 residues. V gave up 7 bases and J gave up 5 bases; unmatched junction bases: 2. CDR1 and CDR2 (germline): SGHAT, FQDESV (reference sequence). The CDR3 reads CASTTGGTGELFF. The DNA of the CDR3 is TGTGCCAGCACGACAGGGGGTACCGGGGAGCTGTTTTTT. Using reference TRBV11-1 and TRBJ2-2 for the parts outside the CDR3, the full variable domain is EAEVAQSPRYKITEKSQAVAFWCDPISGHATLYWYRQILGQGPELLVQFQDESVVDDSQLPKDRFSAERLKGVDSTLKIQPAELGDSAMYLCASTTGGTGELFFGEGSRLTVL.

This clonotype came up many times. This chain links TRBV20-1 with TRBJ1-1, with 9 bases matching TRBD1. The CDR3 extends over 16 amino acids. The germline V gene encodes CDR1 DFQATT and CDR2 SNEGSKA (reference sequence). J gave up 5 bases and V 0 bases, and 10 bases lay outside the gene matches. The CDR3 DNA reads TGCAGTGCTAGAGAGACAGGGGGAAGGTTTAGGACTGAAGCTTTCTTT. As protein: CSARETGGRFRTEAFF.

This clonotype was observed a few times. The chain links TRBV29-1 to TRBJ2-2; D is undetermined. V dropped 2 bases and J dropped 5 bases, with 9 bases sitting between them. The germline CDR1 and CDR2 sequences are SQVTM and ANQGSEA. The CDR3 has 13 amino acids. CDR3 loop: CSVETQPTGELFF. The CDR3 DNA reads as TGCAGCGTTGAAACTCAGCCGACCGGGGAGCTGTTTTTT.

This clonotype was seen ten or more times. This chain uses TRBV20-1 with TRBJ2-3; D perhaps matches TRBD2 (7 bases). The CDR3 sequence is 12 residues long. Germline-derived CDR1 and CDR2 are DFQATT and SNEGSKA (reference sequence). The CDR3 bases are TGCAGCTCGGACGGGGGGCAAGATACGCAGTATTTT. Amino acids: CSSDGGQDTQYF.

CDR3 region: CSVMIPGQTIAEQFF. As DNA, the CDR3 is TGCAGCGTCATGATTCCGGGACAGACGATCGCTGAGCAGTTCTTC. This rearrangement joins TRBV29-1 to TRBJ2-1, with 7 bases lining up with TRBD1. J was trimmed by 9 bases and V by 6 bases; bases with no gene match: 17. The CDR3 consists of 15 residues. The germline V gene has CDR1 SQVTM and CDR2 ANQGSEA.

This clonotype was detected many times. V usage is TRBV15 and J usage is TRBJ2-6, with D tentatively TRBD2 (6 bases). The CDR3 sequence is 20 residues long. V was shortened by 0 bases and J by 0 bases, with 18 bases between the two germline ends. Germline values: CDR1 LNHNV, CDR2 YYDKDF (reference sequence). This chain's CDR3 is CATSREGGVRLTSGANVLTF. CDR3 DNA: TGTGCCACCAGCAGAGAGGGGGGTGTGCGACTCACCTCTGGGGCCAACGTCCTGACTTTC.

This clonotype was picked up many times. The V call is TRBV6-2 or TRBV6-3, the J call TRBJ2-7, with D hard to call. V was pared by 7 bases and J by 7 bases, with 26 bases between. The CDR3 contains 16 residues. Germline CDR1 is MNHEY and CDR2 is SVGEGT. CDR3: CASTVSFIRAPLEQYV. Here the CDR3 DNA reads TGTGCCAGCACCGTATCGTTCATCCGGGCCCCGTTAGAGCAGTACGTC.

In this sample, this clonotype turned up many times. The chain joins TRBV5-1 to TRBJ2-3; 14 positions match TRBD2. This CDR3 region has 16 residues. V trimming: 4 bases; J trimming: 3 bases; junction bases outside the gene matches: 4. CDR1 is SGHRS, CDR2 YFSETQ, per germline. The CDR3 is CASSQGTSGGTDTQYF. CDR3 sequence (DNA): TGCGCCAGCAGCCAAGGGACTAGCGGGGGTACAGATACGCAGTATTTT.

There are a few counts of this clonotype. The chain carries TRBV28 and TRBJ2-2, with 10 positions matching TRBD1. Germline CDR1 reads MDHEN; CDR2 reads SYDVKM. With V trimmed by 6 bases and J by 5 bases, 9 bases remained unmatched. The CDR3 is 16 amino acids. CDR3 amino acids: CASSQSRTGGTGELFF. CDR3 sequence (DNA): TGTGCCAGCAGCCAATCGAGGACAGGGGGGACCGGGGAGCTGTTTTTT.

This clonotype was counted ten times or more. The rearrangement links TRBV29-1 to TRBJ1-1, with 7 nucleotides matching TRBD1. Germline CDR1 is SQVTM and CDR2 is ANQGSEA. This CDR3 comprises 14 residues. J was trimmed by 0 bases and V by 5 bases; bases with no gene match: 6. The CDR3: CSVTEGALNTEAFF. As DNA, the CDR3 is TGCAGCGTTACGGAGGGGGCTTTGAACACTGAAGCTTTCTTT.

This clonotype occurred many times. The chain recombines TRBV12-3 or TRBV12-4 with TRBJ2-2; D perhaps matches TRBD2 (5 bases). V dropped 6 bases and J dropped 6 bases, with 8 bases sitting between them. CDR3 size: 12 residues. This CDR3 is CASRGGSGELFF. The CDR3 DNA follows: TGTGCCAGCAGAGGCGGGTCCGGGGAGCTGTTTTTT.

The table lists this clonotype with many counts. V is TRBV19 and J is TRBJ1-5; D perhaps matches TRBD1 (5 bases). Trimming left V 5 bases short and J 0 bases short, with 14 bases between. CDR1 is LNHDA and CDR2 is SQIVND in the germline V gene (reference sequence). CDR3 size: 16 residues. CDR3 nucleotide sequence: TGTGCCAGTAGTGAGAGAGGGGCCTATAGCAATCAGCCCCAGCATTTT. Its translation is CASSERGAYSNQPQHF.

This clonotype was found a few times. The chain uses TRBV9 and TRBJ2-2; 9 nucleotides align to TRBD1. The junction had 11 bases not matched to a gene; V was cut back by 4 bases and J by 4 bases. This CDR3 region has 17 residues. CDR1 SGDLS and CDR2 YYNGEE come from the germline V gene. CDR3 DNA: TGTGCCAGCAGCCCCCGTCGGGACAGGGTGATCACCGGGGAGCTGTTTTTT. Translating gives CASSPRRDRVITGELFF.

This rearrangement joins TRBV20-1 to TRBJ1-1; 10 bases fit TRBD1. V lost 5 bases, J lost 4 bases, and 7 bases stayed unmatched. There are 14 residues in the CDR3. Per germline, CDR1 DFQATT and CDR2 SNEGSKA (reference sequence). The CDR3 DNA follows: TGCAGTGCTGAAGACAGGGGGCAGAGCACTGAAGCTTTCTTT. Translating it yields CSAEDRGQSTEAFF.

This clonotype was observed at least ten times. V is TRBV12-3 or TRBV12-4 and J is TRBJ2-7, with D maybe TRBD1 (5 bases). Trimming took off 4 bases at V and 0 bases at J, with 13 bases between the two ends. This CDR3 has 15 amino acids. The CDR3 loop reads CASSSQDSSSYEQYF. DNA for the CDR3: TGTGCCAGCAGTTCACAGGATTCGAGCTCCTACGAGCAGTACTTC.

J is TRBJ2-7 and V is TRBV6-6, with no clear D. V was cut by 7 bases and J by 2 bases, with 18 bases left in between. This CDR3 is 15 amino acids long. Germline lookup yields CDR1 MNHNY and CDR2 SVGAGI (reference sequence). The CDR3 DNA reads as TGTGCCAGCACCTTACGGGCGGACCCGACCTACGAGCAGTACTTC. As protein: CASTLRADPTYEQYF.

The CDR3 is CASSFSSGSRPYEQYF. The CDR3 DNA follows: TGTGCCAGCAGCTTCTCTAGCGGTTCCCGCCCCTACGAGCAGTACTTC. The chain recombines TRBV5-6 with TRBJ2-7, with 7 bases identical to TRBD2. The CDR3 loop spans 16 amino acids. The germline CDR1 and CDR2 sequences are SGHDT and YYEEEE. After removal of 2 bases from V and 2 bases from J, the junction contained 10 bases not matched to a gene. The full variable domain, its missing parts supplied by reference TRBV5-6 and TRBJ2-7, is DAGVTQSPTHLIKTRGQQVTLRCSPKSGHDTVSWYQQALGQGPQFIFQYYEEEERQRGNFPDRFSGHQFPNYSSELNVNALLLGDSALYLCASSFSSGSRPYEQYFGPGTRLTVT.

Many counts were recorded for this clonotype. The V call is TRBV2, the J call TRBJ1-5, with TRBD1 matching 11 bases. Germline V gives CDR1 SNHLY, CDR2 FYNNEI. The V segment lost 5 bases and the J segment 4 bases; nucleotides outside the gene matches: 4. The CDR3 is made up of 15 amino acids. The DNA of the CDR3 is TGTGCCAGCAGTCAGGACAGGGGGCGGAATCAGCCCCAGCATTTT. Translation gives CASSQDRGRNQPQHF.

As regards this clonotype: A much larger clonotype is one base distant, so this may be a read error. This sequence joins TRBV24-1 and TRBJ2-2; D may match TRBD1 or TRBD2 (5 bases each). V lost 3 bases and J lost 6, with 13 bases in between. The CDR3 has 15 residues. CDR1 and CDR2 from the germline V gene are KGHDR and SFDVKD. The CDR3 reads CATSDAGSRAGELFF. The CDR3 DNA is TGTGCCACCAGTGATGCGGGTTCCAGGGCCGGGGAGCTGTTTTTT.

This clonotype was recorded at least ten times. The chain combines TRBV20-1 with TRBJ1-5; D is possibly TRBD1 (6 bases). V gave up 3 bases and J gave up 2 bases, with 11 bases separating them. The CDR3 covers 14 residues. Per germline, CDR1 DFQATT and CDR2 SNEGSKA (reference sequence). The CDR3 here is CSARDSKGNQPQHF. As DNA, the CDR3 is TGCAGTGCTAGGGACAGTAAAGGCAATCAGCCCCAGCATTTT.

This clonotype was counted many times. The chain is built from TRBV7-2 and TRBJ2-3, with a weak D call TRBD2 (7 bases). CDR1 SGHTA and CDR2 FQGNSA come from the germline V gene. V lost 1 base to trimming and J lost 4 bases, with 18 bases between them. This CDR3 spans 17 amino acids. CDR3 DNA sequence: TGTGCCAGCAGCTTAGAGGGTTTAGGGGGGGCGGCAGATACGCAGTATTTT. It codes for CASSLEGLGGAADTQYF. Drawing the rest from reference TRBV7-2 and TRBJ2-3, the complete variable domain is GAGVSQSPSNKVTEKGKDVELRCDPISGHTALYWYRQSLGQGLEFLIYFQGNSAPDKSGLPSDRFSAERTGGSVSTLTIQRTQQEDSAVYLCASSLEGLGGAADTQYFGPGTRLTVL.

This clonotype was seen many times. V and J are TRBV7-9 and TRBJ2-5; D not certain. Germline V lookup: CDR1 SEHNR, CDR2 FQNEAQ (reference sequence). The CDR3 is made up of 15 amino acids. V shed 5 bases and J shed 5 bases, with 18 bases lying between them. In DNA form, the CDR3 reads TGTGCCAGCAGCCAGGCTAACATCGGGTGGGAGACCCAGTACTTC. It yields the protein CASSQANIGWETQYF.